The 2 T cell receptor beta chains below all came from one sample that was sequenced in a study of blood T cell repertoires in COVID-19. Generated by immunoSEQ multiplex PCR, the TCRdb table keeps only in-frame clones and is missing some. In the table there are about 120,000 clones, around 80% of which are singletons. Source material: peripheral blood. The source is a woman aged 80 or over with acute or convalescent COVID-19.

The chain links TRBV19 to TRBJ1-3, with 10 bases identical to TRBD1. The ends lost 5 bases at V and 2 bases at J; junction bases unmatched: 6. This CDR3 is 16 amino acids long. Germline lookup yields CDR1 LNHDA and CDR2 SQIVND (reference sequence). In DNA, the CDR3 is TGTGCCAGTAGTCGGGACAGGGGCCCGGCTGGAAACACCATATATTTT. Translation: CASSRDRGPAGNTIYF.

On this clone: Other DNA sequences in the same sample also yield this CDR3. This chain connects TRBV29-1 to TRBJ1-1; the D gene is possibly TRBD1 (6 bases). The CDR3 is made up of 13 amino acids. Germline CDR1 SQVTM, CDR2 ANQGSEA. Trimming stripped 1 base from V and 4 bases from J, with 10 bases between. CDR3 nucleotide sequence: TGCAGCGTTGAAGGTCAGGGGAGCACTGAAGCTTTCTTT. It specifies CSVEGQGSTEAFF.